The source of this TCR beta chain is a study of blood T cells in healthy people across ages. General observations from the study: Donors of long life had a larger count of naive CD4+ cells and greater diversity than aged donors.

The CDR3 length is 15 residues. V shed 5 bases and J shed 8 bases, with 21 bases lying between them. CDR1 and CDR2 (germline): MNHEY, SVGAGI. Staff drew around 10 milliliters of peripheral blood from each donor. This clonotype was counted many times. Its antigen is undetermined. Primers used in a second PCR of about 7 to 11 cycles were a sample-barcoded 5' primer and a J-beta primer mix. In TCRdb, the 5' RACE reads were re-called with MiXCR into one record per CDR3 protein. The profile covers around 1,000,000 distinct CDR3 sequences, with roughly two fifths appearing a single time and about an eighth taken by the ten largest.

The sequencing input was blood. The V call is TRBV6-5, the J call TRBJ1-2, with a weak D call TRBD1 (6 bases). This clonotype was obtained from a man between 18 and 35 years old in good health. CDR3 sequence reads: CASSLNRDYGDGYTF. The DNA for the CDR3 is TGTGCCAGCAGTCTGAACAGGGATTACGGGGACGGCTACACCTTC.